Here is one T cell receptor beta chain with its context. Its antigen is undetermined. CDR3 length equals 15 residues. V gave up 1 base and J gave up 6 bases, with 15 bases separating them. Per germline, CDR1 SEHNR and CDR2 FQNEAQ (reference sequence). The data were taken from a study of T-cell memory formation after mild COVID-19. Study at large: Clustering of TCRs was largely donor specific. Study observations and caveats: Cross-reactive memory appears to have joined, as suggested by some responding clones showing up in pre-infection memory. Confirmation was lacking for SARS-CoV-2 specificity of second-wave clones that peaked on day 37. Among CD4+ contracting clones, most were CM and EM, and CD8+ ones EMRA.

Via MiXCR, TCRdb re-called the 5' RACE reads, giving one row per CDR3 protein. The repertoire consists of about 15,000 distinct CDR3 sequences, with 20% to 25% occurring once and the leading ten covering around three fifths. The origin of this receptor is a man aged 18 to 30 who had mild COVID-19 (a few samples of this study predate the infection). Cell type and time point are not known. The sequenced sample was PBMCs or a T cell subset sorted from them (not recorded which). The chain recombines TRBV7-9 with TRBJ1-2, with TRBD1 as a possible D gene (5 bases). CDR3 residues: CASSLGGGTDNGYTF. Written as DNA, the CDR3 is TGTGCCAGCAGCTTAGGGGGCGGAACAGACAATGGCTACACCTTC.